This TCR beta chain was retrieved from a study of T cell responses to AZD1222 COVID-19 vaccine. The count of this clone is one. Its cognate antigen is unknown. TCRdb's table, derived via immunoSEQ multiplex PCR, lists solely in-frame clones and lacks some. The sample lists around 120,000 clones; 70% to 90% were seen once. Study results and caveats: Donors were mostly white British, more females; clonal diversity possibly underestimated. Spike-wide vaccine-associated CD4 TCRs dominated at 160-218 and 743-854.

Trimming took off 4 bases at V and 0 bases at J, with 10 bases between the two ends. This CDR3 has 15 residues. The germline V gene encodes CDR1 SEHNR and CDR2 FQNEAQ (reference sequence). The J gene is TRBJ1-3, the V gene TRBV7-9; D ambiguous. The source is an adult in good health. This material consisted of peripheral blood, taken on day 0 of MenACWY control vaccination. CDR3 loop: CASSSNGPSGNTIYF. CDR3 coding DNA: TGTGCCAGCAGCTCCAACGGTCCCTCTGGAAACACCATATATTTT.